The 25 T cell receptor beta chains listed next were all sequenced from one sample in a study of CXCR3-negative and CXCR3-positive naive CD8 T cells. Study outcomes and limitations: CXCR3-positive naive cells had more hydrophobic TRB CDR3s than CXCR3-negative naive cells.

The libraries of TRB cDNA were constructed through 5' RACE using UMI labels. TCRdb re-called the 5' RACE reads; every CDR3 protein appears as one record, without DNA. The sample table sets out 6,500 to 7,000 distinct CDR3 sequences. For these TCRs, the target antigens are not known. Sequencing was performed on naive CXCR3+ CD8+ T cells from blood. The sample's subset: CD45RO-CCR7+CD27+CD95- naive CD8+ T cells expressing CXCR3 (TNR3+). The receptor source for this set is a human donor in good health. Some clones in this sample may be carry-over from other donors' samples.

This clonotype is called medium-sized based on its frequency. The chain recombines TRBV19 with TRBJ2-1; without DNA, the TCRdb call of TRBD2 cannot be checked. The CDR3 sequence is 15 residues long. Germline V lookup: CDR1 LNHDA, CDR2 SQIVND (reference sequence). CDR3 amino acids: CASSITGGSYNEQFF.

The chain has TRBV29-1 and TRBJ2-7; TCRdb designates TRBD1, a call that cannot be tested without DNA. The CDR3 has 18 residues. Germline V gene sequence: CDR1 SQVTM, CDR2 ANQGSEA. This CDR3 reads CSVEVSRWGHGVTYEQYF.

This clonotype is medium-sized (0.01 to 0.1%) by frequency. The genes are TRBV29-1 and TRBJ2-2. This CDR3 is 14 amino acids long. Per the germline V gene, CDR1 is SQVTM and CDR2 is ANQGSEA. Here the CDR3 reads CSVEFLGATGELFF.

Considering frequency, this clonotype is medium-sized. The chain employs TRBV20-1 and TRBJ1-2. Germline assignment: CDR1 DFQATT and CDR2 SNEGSKA (reference sequence). The CDR3 runs to 13 residues. This chain's CDR3 is CSARENKVGGYTF.

By frequency, this clonotype registers medium-sized. This sequence joins TRBV6-5 and TRBJ1-1; TCRdb reports TRBD1, a call that lacks DNA to check it against. Looked up from germline, CDR1 is MNHEY and CDR2 is SVGAGI. The CDR3 contains 12 residues. This chain's CDR3 is CASGGMNTEAFF.

The CDR3 reads CASSKGLAYEQYF. The chain carries TRBV28 and TRBJ2-7; TCRdb's D call, TRBD2, is unchecked because there is no DNA. Per germline, CDR1 MDHEN and CDR2 SYDVKM. The CDR3 is 13 residues long.

Judged by frequency, this clonotype is medium-sized. The chain joins TRBV6-5 to TRBJ2-3; TCRdb designates TRBD1, a call that cannot be tested without DNA. In germline, CDR1 is MNHEY, CDR2 SVGAGI. The CDR3 totals 15 residues. CDR3: CASSYTGGGADTQYF.

By frequency, this clonotype registers medium-sized. The chain links TRBV20-1 to TRBJ2-1; TCRdb indicates TRBD2, and absent DNA this call remains unverified. The germline V gene encodes CDR1 DFQATT and CDR2 SNEGSKA (reference sequence). The CDR3 has 15 amino acids. CDR3 sequence reads: CSVTSATSSYNEQFF.

The chain combines TRBV7-9 with TRBJ1-1. Per germline, CDR1 SEHNR and CDR2 FQNEAQ (reference sequence). CDR3 length: 11 residues. The CDR3 reads CASSFGTEAFF.

V gene TRBV12-3 or TRBV12-4 combines with J gene TRBJ2-3; TCRdb gives TRBD2 as the D gene, but with no DNA this cannot be confirmed. CDR3 length equals 15 residues. The CDR3 reads CASSLLAWDTDTQYF.

This clonotype counts as medium-sized by frequency. The chain carries TRBV4-3 and TRBJ2-2; TCRdb's D call, TRBD2, is unchecked because there is no DNA. The CDR3 has 16 amino acids. Germline V gives CDR1 LGHNA, CDR2 YSLEER. The CDR3 region is CASSPGLVDFAGELFF.

The chain joins TRBV9 to TRBJ2-7; without DNA, the TCRdb call of TRBD2 cannot be checked. The CDR3 is made up of 16 amino acids. Looked up from germline, CDR1 is SGDLS and CDR2 is YYNGEE. CDR3 sequence reads: CASSASPSGGIYEQYF.

The V gene is TRBV11-1, the J gene TRBJ2-7; TCRdb selects TRBD1, and the lack of DNA leaves this call unchecked. The CDR3 is 15 amino acids. From germline, CDR1 is SGHAT and CDR2 FQDESV (reference sequence). This chain's CDR3 is CASSEAGTAGHEQYF.

This chain links TRBV9 with TRBJ2-3; TCRdb proposes TRBD2, but this gene call is untestable without DNA. CDR3 length equals 15 residues. CDR1 SGDLS and CDR2 YYNGEE come from the germline V gene. CDR3 loop: CASSGSGTSTDTQYF.

The V call is TRBV4-3, the J call TRBJ2-1; TCRdb designates TRBD2, a call that cannot be tested without DNA. From germline, CDR1 is LGHNA and CDR2 YSLEER. The CDR3 extends over 15 amino acids. CDR3 in amino acids: CASSPSGRNYNEQFF.

The chain is built from TRBV18 and TRBJ2-1; TCRdb's D call of TRBD1 is untestable without DNA. The CDR3 sequence is 16 residues long. Germline loops: CDR1 KGHSH, CDR2 LQKENI. CDR3: CASSPLRDSWFNEQFF.

The chain is built from TRBV25-1 and TRBJ1-2. CDR3 length: 11 amino acids. Germline V gene lookup returns CDR1 MGHDK and CDR2 SYGVNS. The CDR3 sequence: CASSDNYGYTF.

This chain uses TRBV14 with TRBJ2-7; TCRdb designates TRBD2, a call that cannot be tested without DNA. The germline CDR1 and CDR2 sequences are SGHDN and FVKESK. This CDR3 contains 16 residues. CDR3 residues: CASSQEVAGESYEQYF. Looking up the rest from reference TRBV14 and TRBJ2-7 gives the full variable domain: EAGVTQFPSHSVIEKGQTVTLRCDPISGHDNLYWYRRVMGKEIKFLLHFVKESKQDESGMPNNRFLAERTGGTYSTLKVQPAELEDSGVYFCASSQEVAGESYEQYFGPGTRLTVT.

The chain recombines TRBV12-3 or TRBV12-4 with TRBJ2-7; TCRdb indicates TRBD1, and absent DNA this call remains unverified. The CDR3 sequence is 13 residues long. CDR3: CASSFGGTYEQYF.

V and J are TRBV27 and TRBJ2-1. CDR3 length: 11 amino acids. Germline CDR1 MNHEY, CDR2 SMNVEV (reference sequence). The CDR3 reads CASSLAGEQFF.

Considering frequency, this clonotype is medium-sized. CDR3 residues: CAWTRTSGEETQYF. V gene TRBV30 combines with J gene TRBJ2-5; the TCRdb D gene call, TRBD2, has no DNA to confirm it. CDR1 GTSNPN and CDR2 SVGIG come from the germline V gene (reference sequence). This CDR3 is 14 amino acids long. Full variable domain (rest looked up from reference TRBV30 and TRBJ2-5): SQTIHQWPATLVQPVGSPLSLECTVEGTSNPNLYWYRQAAGRGLQLLFYSVGIGQISSEVPQNLSASRPQDRQFILSSKKLLLSDSGFYLCAWTRTSGEETQYFGPGTRLLVL.

This clonotype is medium-sized by frequency. The chain is built from TRBV20-1 and TRBJ2-1; TCRdb's D call of TRBD2 is untestable without DNA. This CDR3 is 14 amino acids long. Germline V CDR1 and CDR2: DFQATT, SNEGSKA (reference sequence). The chain's CDR3 is CSARLAGVGNEQFF.

By frequency, this clonotype registers medium-sized. The chain's CDR3 is CASSVQLGRSTGELFF. The chain links TRBV9 to TRBJ2-2; the TCRdb call, TRBD2, lacks DNA for checking. This CDR3 spans 16 amino acids. Germline CDR1 is SGDLS and CDR2 is YYNGEE.

This clonotype counts as medium-sized by frequency. The chain is built from TRBV13 and TRBJ2-7; TCRdb designates TRBD1, a call that cannot be tested without DNA. The CDR3 runs to 16 residues. The V gene's germline CDR1 is PRHDT and CDR2 FYEKMQ (reference sequence). The CDR3 sequence is CASSARQGRHSYEQYF.

Measured by frequency, this clonotype is medium-sized. The chain is built from TRBV7-2 and TRBJ2-7; TCRdb lists TRBD2, though no DNA is available to test this call. In germline, CDR1 is SGHTA, CDR2 FQGNSA. This CDR3 comprises 14 residues. The CDR3 spells CASSPTAGGGEQYF.